This record covers a single T cell receptor beta chain. Antigen: not known. The template used for profiling TCR beta VDJ and CDR3 was genomic DNA. TCRdb called the reads again in MiXCR, with one record for every CDR3 protein. The sample lists about 160,000 distinct CDR3 sequences; 48% were seen once. An expansion of CD8+CD57+ cells by flow cytometry had been shown in patients chosen for sequencing. This sample was taken from a study of CD8+CD57+ T cells in acquired aplastic anemia. Study outcomes and limitations: Overlap between patients and controls comprised almost 30 CD8+ CDR3 sequences.

V lost 3 bases to trimming and J lost 4 bases, with 16 bases between them. Germline V gives CDR1 LNHNV, CDR2 YYDKDF (reference sequence). The CDR3 runs to 17 residues. V and J are TRBV15 and TRBJ2-6; a possible D gene is TRBD2 (5 bases). The receptor comes from a human donor with aplastic anemia. The sequencing sample was made of sorted CD4+, CD8+, or CD8+CD57+ T cells (not recorded which) from PBMCs. The CDR3 DNA follows: TGTGCCACCAGCAGTCCGACGGGGATTGGAGGGGCCAACGTCCTGACTTTC. Translating gives CATSSPTGIGGANVLTF. The whole variable domain, filled in from reference TRBV15 and TRBJ2-6, reads DAMVIQNPRYQVTQFGKPVTLSCSQTLNHNVMYWYQQKSSQAPKLLFHYYDKDFNNEADTPDNFQSRRPNTSFCFLDIRSPGLGDTAMYLCATSSPTGIGGANVLTFGAGSRLTVL.